Following are 8 T cell receptor beta chains from one sample sequenced in a study of blood T cell repertoires in COVID-19. Sequencing was performed with immunoSEQ multiplex PCR; in TCRdb, only in-frame clones are kept and a portion is missing. The sample holds roughly 260,000 clones; roughly nine tenths are singletons and the top ten take roughly 9.8%. Sequencing input: peripheral blood. These receptors all come from a man aged 35-49 years who had recovered from COVID-19.

This chain connects TRBV19 to TRBJ1-5; no clear D. Between the trimmed V and J ends, which lost 4 bases and 4 bases, there was a span of 11 bases. CDR3 length equals 14 residues. Per germline, CDR1 LNHDA and CDR2 SQIVND (reference sequence). The CDR3 DNA reads TGTGCCAGTAGTACCTTACCCGGGAATCAGCCCCAGCATTTT. It specifies CASSTLPGNQPQHF.

The J gene is TRBJ2-2, the V gene TRBV15; D not certain. Deletions cut 0 bases from V and 6 bases from J, with 11 bases between. Germline assignment: CDR1 LNHNV and CDR2 YYDKDF (reference sequence). The CDR3 totals 15 residues. In DNA form, the CDR3 reads TGTGCCACCAGCAGAGATCGGTTGACTTCCGGGGAGCTGTTTTTT. Translation gives CATSRDRLTSGELFF. Based on the CDR3 plus reference TRBV15 and TRBJ2-2, the full variable domain is DAMVIQNPRYQVTQFGKPVTLSCSQTLNHNVMYWYQQKSSQAPKLLFHYYDKDFNNEADTPDNFQSRRPNTSFCFLDIRSPGLGDTAMYLCATSRDRLTSGELFFGEGSRLTVL.

The V call is TRBV6-7, the J call TRBJ2-1; possibly TRBD2 for D (5 bases). TRBV6-7 is filed as an ORF, its function uncertain. The CDR3 runs 16 residues. V was shortened by 0 bases and J by 0 bases, with 9 bases between the two germline ends. CDR3 nucleotides: TGTGCCAGCAGTTACTCGAGCGGAGTCTCCTACAATGAGCAGTTCTTC. Amino acids: CASSYSSGVSYNEQFF.

The gene calls are TRBV27 and TRBJ2-5; maybe TRBD2 (6 bases). The V end was cut by 6 bases, the J end by 1 base, with 18 bases between. This CDR3 spans 16 amino acids. Germline values: CDR1 MNHEY, CDR2 SMNVEV (reference sequence). CDR3 nucleotide sequence: TGTGCCAGCAGCGCGTTTCTCCGGGACTCCCAAGAGACCCAGTACTTC. It codes for CASSAFLRDSQETQYF.

J is TRBJ1-2 and V is TRBV29-1, with a weak D call TRBD1 (6 bases). V lost 2 bases, J lost 2 bases, and 6 bases lay in between. From germline, CDR1 is SQVTM and CDR2 ANQGSEA. This CDR3 spans 12 amino acids. The CDR3 protein is CSVEQGNYGYTF. The DNA for the CDR3 is TGCAGCGTTGAACAGGGGAACTATGGCTACACCTTC.

The CDR3 reads CASSLSTGNSNQPQHF. The CDR3 DNA reads TGTGCCAGCAGTTTATCGACAGGTAATAGCAATCAGCCCCAGCATTTT. The chain uses TRBV27 and TRBJ1-5, with D maybe TRBD1 (6 bases). CDR1 and CDR2 (germline): MNHEY, SMNVEV (reference sequence). V shed 0 bases and J shed 0 bases, with 9 bases lying between them. There are 16 residues in the CDR3.

CDR3 nucleotides: TGTGCCAGCAGTAAGACTAGGGCCGAGCAGTACTTC. This sequence encodes CASSKTRAEQYF. The chain is built from TRBV2 and TRBJ2-7; TRBD2 is a possible D gene (6 bases). The germline V gene encodes CDR1 SNHLY and CDR2 FYNNEI. This CDR3 is built from 12 residues. V was trimmed by 5 bases and J by 6 bases, leaving 11 bases between them.

This clone was seen only once. The chain links TRBV6-2 or TRBV6-3 to TRBJ2-7; 9 bases match TRBD2. CDR1 MNHEY and CDR2 SVGEGT come from the germline V gene. J gave up 5 bases and V 3 bases, and 5 bases lay outside the gene matches. The CDR3 runs 14 residues. Here the CDR3 DNA reads TGTGCCAGCAGTTATCTAGCGGGGTCGAACGAGCAGTACTTC. As protein: CASSYLAGSNEQYF.